Each of the 12 T cell receptor beta chains below was sequenced from the same sample in a study of cytomegalovirus exposure and HLA in healthy donors. The data were produced by immunoSEQ multiplex PCR, yet TCRdb's version contains in-frame clones alone and is incomplete. The table includes roughly 120,000 clones, 85% to 90% detected once. Sequenced: PBMCs. The origin of the receptors is a young woman in good health and CMV-seropositive.

This rearrangement joins TRBV15 to TRBJ2-1; 10 nucleotides align to TRBD2. Trimming removed 1 base from V and 0 bases from J; junction bases left unmatched: 18. CDR3 size: 22 residues. From germline, CDR1 is LNHNV and CDR2 YYDKDF (reference sequence). The CDR3 protein is CATSRVRKVRTSGKSSYNEQFF. The CDR3 DNA reads as TGTGCCACCAGCAGAGTAAGGAAAGTTAGGACTAGCGGTAAAAGCTCCTACAATGAGCAGTTCTTC.

V usage is TRBV5-6 and J usage is TRBJ2-2; the match to TRBD1 covers 11 bases. CDR3 size: 15 residues. V lost 3 bases to trimming and J lost 4 bases; unmatched junction nucleotides: 2. Germline V gives CDR1 SGHDT, CDR2 YYEEEE. CDR3 sequence reads: CASSSGTGGTGELFF. The DNA for the CDR3 is TGTGCCAGCAGCTCCGGGACAGGGGGCACCGGGGAGCTGTTTTTT.

The chain uses TRBV5-1 and TRBJ2-1, with D maybe TRBD2 (5 bases). This CDR3 spans 15 amino acids. Germline CDR1 reads SGHRS; CDR2 reads YFSETQ. Trimming took off 0 bases at V and 3 bases at J, with 10 bases between the two ends. The DNA of the CDR3 is TGCGCCAGCAGCTTGGCCGGAGGTGGCTACAATGAGCAGTTCTTC. It specifies CASSLAGGGYNEQFF.

The chain carries TRBV19 and TRBJ1-1, with TRBD1 identical over 7 bases. Per the germline V gene, CDR1 is LNHDA and CDR2 is SQIVND (reference sequence). The CDR3 runs to 15 residues. V lost 7 bases, J lost 1 base, and 9 bases stayed unmatched. Here the CDR3 DNA reads TGTGCCAGTAACTATCTTGGACAGGAGAACACTGAAGCTTTCTTT. Translation gives CASNYLGQENTEAFF.

The gene calls are TRBV5-6 and TRBJ1-1, with 7 bases lining up with TRBD1. Germline CDR1 reads SGHDT; CDR2 reads YYEEEE. V dropped 3 bases and J dropped 11; count of bases not matched to a gene: 7. This CDR3 is 12 amino acids long. The CDR3 is CASSWGDSRAFF. CDR3 DNA sequence: TGTGCCAGCAGCTGGGGGGACAGCAGGGCTTTCTTT.

This clone was observed a single time. The chain links TRBV19 to TRBJ1-5, with D hard to call. Trimming pared 2 bases from V and 4 bases from J, leaving 6 bases between. CDR3 length: 13 residues. Looked up from germline, CDR1 is LNHDA and CDR2 is SQIVND (reference sequence). CDR3 in amino acids: CASSITRNQPQHF. CDR3 nucleotide sequence: TGTGCCAGTAGTATAACGCGGAATCAGCCCCAGCATTTT.

The rearrangement links TRBV15 to TRBJ2-7; D unclear. Germline V gene sequence: CDR1 LNHNV, CDR2 YYDKDF (reference sequence). The CDR3 length is 12 residues. V lost 0 bases and J 8 bases, leaving 8 bases between the germline ends. The CDR3 spells CATSRDRSQQYF. The CDR3 nucleotides read TGTGCCACCAGCAGAGATCGGAGTCAGCAGTACTTC.

The chain carries TRBV7-9 and TRBJ1-2; a weak D match, TRBD1 (5 bases). The CDR3 extends over 14 amino acids. The germline gives CDR1 SEHNR, CDR2 FQNEAQ (reference sequence). The V end was cut by 8 bases, the J end by 4 bases, with 17 bases between. CDR3 loop: CASEMPQGSYGYTF. The CDR3 DNA reads as TGTGCCAGCGAAATGCCGCAGGGTAGCTATGGCTACACCTTC.

A few counts support this clone. V gene TRBV7-2 combines with J gene TRBJ2-7; D perhaps matches TRBD2 (7 bases). Germline V lookup: CDR1 SGHTA, CDR2 FQGNSA. This CDR3 region has 15 residues. Trimming stripped 0 bases from V and 3 bases from J, with 12 bases between. CDR3 in amino acids: CASSLAWGGGYEQYF. CDR3 coding DNA: TGTGCCAGCAGCTTAGCTTGGGGGGGCGGCTACGAGCAGTACTTC.

The genes are TRBV29-1 and TRBJ1-5; 7 nucleotides match TRBD1. Unmatched junction bases numbered 13, after V lost 6 bases and J lost 2 bases. Germline CDR1 SQVTM, CDR2 ANQGSEA. The CDR3 has 16 amino acids. The CDR3: CSVKTGVGDGNQPQHF. The CDR3 nucleotides are TGCAGCGTCAAAACAGGGGTAGGAGATGGCAATCAGCCCCAGCATTTT.

The chain has TRBV5-1 and TRBJ2-3; 7 bases match TRBD2. The CDR3 is 17 amino acids. Germline V gives CDR1 SGHRS, CDR2 YFSETQ. Trimming removed 2 bases from V and 0 bases from J; junction bases left unmatched: 9. CDR3 sequence (DNA): TGCGCCAGCAGCTTAATTCATAGCGGGTCTAGCACAGATACGCAGTATTTT. It yields the protein CASSLIHSGSSTDTQYF.

V and J are TRBV19 and TRBJ2-2, with 7 nucleotides matching TRBD1. V was clipped by 2 bases and J by 1 base; unmatched bases: 7. The CDR3 totals 17 residues. The germline V gene encodes CDR1 LNHDA and CDR2 SQIVND (reference sequence). CDR3 amino acids: CASSINAGTENTGELFF. The CDR3 DNA reads TGTGCCAGTAGTATAAACGCAGGGACAGAGAACACCGGGGAGCTGTTTTTT.